This is a list of T cell receptor beta chains from one sample in a study of blood T cells in healthy people across ages. TCRdb re-called the 5' RACE reads through MiXCR, storing one row per CDR3 protein. The repertoire holds 1,300,000 or so distinct CDR3 sequences, with approximately 63% as singletons. The sequenced sample was blood. These TCRs come from a man aged 18 to 29 in good health. Each CDR3 is given with its conserved first and last residue. D genes are given only for firm matches. Not every row has a clone size; where given, it reads once, few, many or a size class.

D gene: NA; clone size: NA; J gene: TRBJ2-5; V gene: TRBV24-1; CDR3 protein: CATSDSWGPDETQYF; CDR3 DNA: TGTGCCACCAGTGATTCGTGGGGACCCGATGAGACCCAGTACTTC
D gene: NA; clone size: NA; J gene: TRBJ1-1; V gene: TRBV15; CDR3 protein: CATSRESPGPLNTEAFF; CDR3 DNA: TGTGCCACCAGCAGAGAGTCCCCTGGACCGTTAAACACTGAAGCTTTCTTT
D gene: NA; clone size: few; J gene: TRBJ2-5; V gene: TRBV29-1; CDR3 protein: CSVEWGTQQETQYF; CDR3 DNA: TGCAGCGTTGAATGGGGCACGCAGCAAGAGACCCAGTACTTC
D gene: NA; clone size: NA; J gene: TRBJ2-7; V gene: TRBV4-1; CDR3 protein: CASSQQEGLYEQYF; CDR3 DNA: TGCGCCAGCAGCCAACAGGAGGGACTCTACGAGCAGTACTTC
D gene: TRBD1; clone size: once; J gene: TRBJ2-7; V gene: TRBV27; CDR3 protein: CASSFIQGAGEQYF; CDR3 DNA: TGTGCCAGCAGTTTTATCCAGGGGGCGGGCGAGCAGTACTTC
D gene: NA; clone size: NA; J gene: TRBJ2-2; V gene: TRBV5-1; CDR3 protein: CASSAVTGFGGELFF; CDR3 DNA: TGCGCCAGCAGTGCCGTCACAGGCTTTGGCGGGGAGCTGTTTTTT
D gene: NA; clone size: NA; J gene: TRBJ1-2; V gene: TRBV15; CDR3 protein: CATSMIRGGNYGYTF; CDR3 DNA: TGTGCCACCAGCATGATTCGGGGGGGTAACTATGGCTACACCTTC
D gene: NA; clone size: NA; J gene: TRBJ2-1; V gene: TRBV12-3/TRBV12-4; CDR3 protein: CASSLERVANEQFF; CDR3 DNA: TGTGCCAGCAGTTTAGAACGGGTGGCAAATGAGCAGTTCTTC
D gene: TRBD1; clone size: few; J gene: TRBJ2-7; V gene: TRBV12-3/TRBV12-4; CDR3 protein: CASTKSTGNEQYF; CDR3 DNA: TGTGCCAGCACCAAGTCGACAGGGAACGAGCAGTACTTC
D gene: TRBD1; clone size: NA; J gene: TRBJ1-2; V gene: TRBV29-1; CDR3 protein: CSVRAGGYGYTF; CDR3 DNA: TGCAGCGTTAGGGCAGGGGGCTATGGCTACACCTTC
D gene: TRBD1; clone size: NA; J gene: TRBJ2-3; V gene: TRBV27; CDR3 protein: CASSTRQGSVRGDTQYF; CDR3 DNA: TGTGCCAGCAGTACCCGACAGGGTTCCGTACGAGGAGATACGCAGTATTTT
D gene: NA; clone size: NA; J gene: TRBJ2-3; V gene: TRBV4-2; CDR3 protein: CASSHNPGGTLERADTQYF; CDR3 DNA: TGTGCCAGCAGCCACAATCCGGGCGGCACTTTAGAGAGGGCAGATACGCAGTATTTT
D gene: NA; clone size: few; J gene: TRBJ2-7; V gene: TRBV20-1; CDR3 protein: CSARDNLRDFYEQYF; CDR3 DNA: TGCAGTGCTAGAGATAACCTCCGGGACTTCTACGAGCAGTACTTC
D gene: TRBD1; clone size: NA; J gene: TRBJ1-6; V gene: TRBV20-1; CDR3 protein: CSPRDRVNSPLHF; CDR3 DNA: TGCAGTCCCCGGGACAGGGTTAATTCACCCCTCCACTTT
D gene: TRBD1; clone size: NA; J gene: TRBJ1-2; V gene: TRBV11-2; CDR3 protein: CASSYTPGQGANYGYTF; CDR3 DNA: TGTGCCAGCAGCTATACCCCGGGACAGGGGGCTAACTATGGCTACACCTTC
D gene: NA; clone size: many; J gene: TRBJ2-4; V gene: TRBV4-1; CDR3 protein: CASTVDTVAKNIQYF; CDR3 DNA: TGCGCCAGCACGGTGGACACTGTAGCCAAAAACATTCAGTACTTC
D gene: NA; clone size: NA; J gene: TRBJ2-4; V gene: TRBV29-1; CDR3 protein: CSVSTHRRPDIQYF; CDR3 DNA: TGCAGCGTTTCAACGCACCGAAGGCCCGACATTCAGTACTTC
D gene: NA; clone size: NA; J gene: TRBJ2-1; V gene: TRBV9; CDR3 protein: CASSVEGGNPYNEQFF; CDR3 DNA: TGTGCCAGCAGCGTAGAAGGCGGCAACCCCTACAATGAGCAGTTCTTC
D gene: TRBD2; clone size: few; J gene: TRBJ2-1; V gene: TRBV7-9; CDR3 protein: CASSPGIAAGGPYEQFF; CDR3 DNA: TGTGCCAGCAGCCCCGGCATAGCAGCGGGAGGGCCGTATGAGCAGTTCTTC
D gene: NA; clone size: NA; J gene: TRBJ2-6; V gene: TRBV5-1; CDR3 protein: CASHDIGVLTF; CDR3 DNA: TGCGCCAGCCACGACATTGGCGTCCTGACTTTC
D gene: NA; clone size: NA; J gene: TRBJ2-5; V gene: TRBV11-2; CDR3 protein: CASSSSTPPVGETQYF; CDR3 DNA: TGTGCCAGCAGCTCTTCGACTCCCCCGGTGGGAGAGACCCAGTACTTC
D gene: NA; clone size: NA; J gene: TRBJ2-1; V gene: TRBV29-1; CDR3 protein: CSVEPRFVGGETQFF; CDR3 DNA: TGCAGCGTTGAACCGCGGTTTGTGGGCGGGGAGACCCAGTTCTTC
D gene: NA; clone size: NA; J gene: TRBJ2-6; V gene: TRBV4-1; CDR3 protein: CASSQGTASSGANVLTF; CDR3 DNA: TGCGCCAGCAGCCAAGGCACGGCCAGCTCTGGGGCCAACGTCCTGACTTTC
D gene: NA; clone size: once; J gene: TRBJ2-7; V gene: TRBV5-1; CDR3 protein: CASSLEGVNYNEQYF; CDR3 DNA: TGCGCCAGCAGCTTGGAGGGGGTGAACTACAATGAGCAGTACTTC
D gene: NA; clone size: many; J gene: TRBJ2-5; V gene: TRBV20-1; CDR3 protein: CSARGERVSETQYF; CDR3 DNA: TGCAGTGCTAGGGGGGAAAGGGTTTCAGAGACCCAGTACTTC
D gene: TRBD2; clone size: few; J gene: TRBJ2-3; V gene: TRBV4-2; CDR3 protein: CASSQESGLAVTDTQYF; CDR3 DNA: TGTGCCAGCAGCCAAGAGTCGGGACTAGCAGTGACAGATACGCAGTATTTT
D gene: NA; clone size: NA; J gene: TRBJ2-7; V gene: TRBV4-1; CDR3 protein: CASSQDLTFSYEQYF; CDR3 DNA: TGCGCCAGCAGCCAAGACCTAACCTTCTCCTACGAGCAGTACTTC
D gene: TRBD2; clone size: few; J gene: TRBJ2-7; V gene: TRBV29-1; CDR3 protein: CSVEGTSGDHNEQYF; CDR3 DNA: TGCAGCGTTGAAGGGACTAGCGGAGATCACAATGAGCAGTACTTC
D gene: NA; clone size: once; J gene: TRBJ2-5; V gene: TRBV7-7; CDR3 protein: CASSLWEQQQETQYF; CDR3 DNA: TGTGCCAGCAGCTTATGGGAACAGCAGCAAGAGACCCAGTACTTC
D gene: TRBD2; clone size: NA; J gene: TRBJ2-3; V gene: TRBV20-1; CDR3 protein: CSAWLAGGKDTQYF; CDR3 DNA: TGCAGTGCTTGGCTAGCGGGGGGGAAGGATACGCAGTATTTT
D gene: NA; clone size: NA; J gene: TRBJ2-1; V gene: TRBV7-2; CDR3 protein: CASSLRGRGTDNEQFF; CDR3 DNA: TGTGCCAGCAGCTTAAGGGGACGGGGGACAGACAATGAGCAGTTCTTC
D gene: NA; clone size: NA; J gene: TRBJ1-1; V gene: TRBV20-1; CDR3 protein: CSARDVGTEAFF; CDR3 DNA: TGCAGTGCTAGGGACGTGGGCACTGAAGCTTTCTTT
D gene: NA; clone size: few; J gene: TRBJ2-7; V gene: TRBV14; CDR3 protein: CASSRDSLSYEQYF; CDR3 DNA: TGTGCCAGCAGCCGGGACTCCCTATCCTACGAGCAGTACTTC
D gene: TRBD1; clone size: once; J gene: TRBJ1-5; V gene: TRBV6-6; CDR3 protein: CASSYGTEHQPQHF; CDR3 DNA: TGTGCCAGCAGTTACGGGACAGAACATCAGCCCCAGCATTTT
D gene: TRBD1; clone size: NA; J gene: TRBJ2-7; V gene: TRBV6-5; CDR3 protein: CASKAGTGLDEQYF; CDR3 DNA: TGTGCCAGCAAGGCCGGGACAGGGTTGGACGAGCAGTACTTC
D gene: TRBD2; clone size: NA; J gene: TRBJ2-1; V gene: TRBV5-6; CDR3 protein: CASSLVNSGRSSYNEQFF; CDR3 DNA: TGTGCCAGCAGCTTGGTGAATAGCGGGAGGAGCTCCTACAATGAGCAGTTCTTC
D gene: TRBD1; clone size: NA; J gene: TRBJ1-2; V gene: TRBV6-6; CDR3 protein: CASSYSISGQDAKGYTF; CDR3 DNA: TGTGCCAGCAGTTACTCGATATCCGGACAGGACGCTAAGGGCTACACCTTC
D gene: NA; clone size: NA; J gene: TRBJ1-2; V gene: TRBV7-2; CDR3 protein: CASSLVPRRDYGYTF; CDR3 DNA: TGTGCCAGCAGCTTAGTCCCCCGCAGGGACTATGGCTACACCTTC
D gene: TRBD2; clone size: NA; J gene: TRBJ2-7; V gene: TRBV11-2; CDR3 protein: CASTPRGDGYEQYF; CDR3 DNA: TGTGCCAGCACCCCGCGGGGGGATGGTTACGAGCAGTACTTC
D gene: TRBD2; clone size: NA; J gene: TRBJ2-1; V gene: TRBV20-1; CDR3 protein: CSASRAGDPYNEQFF; CDR3 DNA: TGCAGTGCTAGTCGTGCGGGGGATCCCTACAATGAGCAGTTCTTC
D gene: NA; clone size: NA; J gene: TRBJ2-3; V gene: TRBV12-3/TRBV12-4; CDR3 protein: CASSLGWSAPSTDTQYF; CDR3 DNA: TGTGCCAGCAGTTTAGGATGGTCCGCCCCTAGCACAGATACGCAGTATTTT
D gene: NA; clone size: NA; J gene: TRBJ2-7; V gene: TRBV15; CDR3 protein: CATSRGESSYEQYF; CDR3 DNA: TGTGCCACCAGCAGAGGGGAGAGCTCCTACGAGCAGTACTTC
D gene: NA; clone size: NA; J gene: TRBJ1-2; V gene: TRBV30; CDR3 protein: CAWSVHGYGYTF; CDR3 DNA: TGTGCCTGGAGTGTCCATGGCTATGGCTACACCTTC
D gene: NA; clone size: NA; J gene: TRBJ1-2; V gene: TRBV20-1; CDR3 protein: CSAGGRGGLYTF; CDR3 DNA: TGCAGTGCTGGGGGTCGGGGCGGACTTTACACCTTC
D gene: TRBD1; clone size: NA; J gene: TRBJ2-7; V gene: TRBV6-5; CDR3 protein: CASSKRDSYYEQYF; CDR3 DNA: TGTGCCAGCAGTAAAAGGGACAGCTACTACGAGCAGTACTTC
D gene: NA; clone size: once; J gene: TRBJ2-1; V gene: TRBV19; CDR3 protein: CASSIAETYNEQFF; CDR3 DNA: TGTGCCAGTAGTATTGCGGAAACCTACAATGAGCAGTTCTTC
D gene: NA; clone size: NA; J gene: TRBJ1-2; V gene: TRBV27; CDR3 protein: CASSSSDRTARLYGYTF; CDR3 DNA: TGTGCCAGCAGTTCCTCAGATCGGACAGCCCGCCTATATGGCTACACCTTC
D gene: TRBD1; clone size: few; J gene: TRBJ1-2; V gene: TRBV20-1; CDR3 protein: CSAGRQGGNYGYTF; CDR3 DNA: TGCAGTGCTGGTCGACAGGGTGGAAACTATGGCTACACCTTC
D gene: NA; clone size: NA; J gene: TRBJ1-1; V gene: TRBV20-1; CDR3 protein: CSARLSLGDTEAFF; CDR3 DNA: TGCAGTGCTAGACTATCCTTAGGGGACACTGAAGCTTTCTTT